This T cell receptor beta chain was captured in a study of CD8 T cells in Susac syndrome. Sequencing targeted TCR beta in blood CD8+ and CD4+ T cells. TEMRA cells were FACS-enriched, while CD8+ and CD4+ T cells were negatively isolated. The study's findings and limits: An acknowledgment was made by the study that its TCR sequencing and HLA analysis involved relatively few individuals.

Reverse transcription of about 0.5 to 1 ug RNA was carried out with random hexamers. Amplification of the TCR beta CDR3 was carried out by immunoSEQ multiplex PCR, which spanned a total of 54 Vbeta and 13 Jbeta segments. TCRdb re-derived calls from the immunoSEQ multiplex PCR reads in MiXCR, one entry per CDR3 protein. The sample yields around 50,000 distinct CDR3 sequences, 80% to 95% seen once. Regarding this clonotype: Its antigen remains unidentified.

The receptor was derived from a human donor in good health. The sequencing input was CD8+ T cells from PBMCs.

The CDR3 sequence: CSVDMTGPEQYF. CDR3 bases: TGCAGCGTTGACATGACAGGACCCGAGCAGTACTTC. The chain links TRBV29-1 to TRBJ2-7; D might be TRBD1 (6 bases). With 3 bases removed from V and 6 bases from J, the gap between germline ends came to 12 bases. The CDR3 runs 12 residues. Looked up from germline, CDR1 is SQVTM and CDR2 is ANQGSEA.